A single sample is the source of the 20 T cell receptor beta chains below, sequenced in a study of beta chain features in type 1 diabetes. All of the isolated RNA was reverse transcribed, so expressed TCRB transcripts were sequenced. Sequencing used immunoSEQ multiplex PCR; TCRdb keeps in-frame clones, though not all of them. This sample has around 400,000 clones, with 10% to 15% found just once. The sample consisted of naive CD4+ T cells from blood. The receptors originated from a man between 18 and 29 years old in good health.

This clone was counted a few times. The CDR3 loop reads CASSESGQGAYNEQFF. The CDR3, as DNA: TGTGCCAGCAGTGAATCGGGACAGGGGGCCTACAATGAGCAGTTCTTC. The V call is TRBV25-1, the J call TRBJ2-1; 11 nucleotides line up with TRBD1. The CDR3 contains 16 residues. J lost 2 bases, V lost 1 base, and 1 base had no gene match. From germline, CDR1 is MGHDK and CDR2 SYGVNS.

The V call is TRBV7-9, the J call TRBJ1-1, with 7 bases lining up with TRBD1. CDR1 and CDR2 from the germline V gene are SEHNR and FQNEAQ (reference sequence). The CDR3 has 15 residues. V lost 5 bases to trimming and J lost 1 base; unmatched junction nucleotides: 7. CDR3: CASSKRQGTNTEAFF. The CDR3 coding sequence is TGTGCCAGCAGCAAACGACAGGGAACGAACACTGAAGCTTTCTTT.

This clone was detected a few times. The J gene is TRBJ2-2, the V gene TRBV15; 8 bases are a match to TRBD1. This CDR3 spans 18 amino acids. V trimming: 0 bases; J trimming: 4 bases; junction bases outside the gene matches: 10. The germline V gene has CDR1 LNHNV and CDR2 YYDKDF (reference sequence). The CDR3 DNA sequence: TGTGCCACCAGCAGAGAAAGACCTGGACAGGGCGGCACCGGGGAGCTGTTTTTT. Translated, it gives CATSRERPGQGGTGELFF. The full variable domain, rest sourced from reference TRBV15 and TRBJ2-2, is DAMVIQNPRYQVTQFGKPVTLSCSQTLNHNVMYWYQQKSSQAPKLLFHYYDKDFNNEADTPDNFQSRRPNTSFCFLDIRSPGLGDTAMYLCATSRERPGQGGTGELFFGEGSRLTVL.

The sample holds a few counts of this clone. The chain is built from TRBV7-3 and TRBJ2-1; TRBD2 might be the D (6 bases). V was shortened by 2 bases and J by 0 bases, with 11 bases between the two germline ends. Germline V gene lookup returns CDR1 SGHTA and CDR2 FQGTGA. The CDR3 length is 16 residues. The CDR3 nucleotides are TGTGCCAGCAGCTTATCGGCAGCGGGCTCCTACAATGAGCAGTTCTTC. It codes for CASSLSAAGSYNEQFF.

The V and J genes are TRBV6-6 and TRBJ2-5; D is perhaps TRBD1 (5 bases). The CDR3 contains 13 residues. Germline V gene lookup returns CDR1 MNHNY and CDR2 SVGAGI (reference sequence). V was cut by 5 bases and J by 5 bases, with 12 bases left in between. CDR3: CASSRPQGETQYF. In DNA form, the CDR3 reads TGTGCCAGCAGTCGCCCCCAGGGTGAGACCCAGTACTTC.

This chain joins TRBV6-5 and TRBJ2-1; no reliable D call. Trimming removed 2 bases from V and 0 bases from J, with 5 bases in between. Germline V gives CDR1 MNHEY, CDR2 SVGAGI. The CDR3 runs 14 residues. The CDR3: CASSYPGSYNEQFF. The DNA for the CDR3 is TGTGCCAGCAGTTACCCCGGCTCCTACAATGAGCAGTTCTTC.

The chain couples TRBV5-4 to TRBJ2-5; 8 positions match TRBD1. V lost 7 bases and J lost 2; bases outside the gene matches: 13. CDR1 and CDR2 (germline): SGHNT, YYREEE (reference sequence). The CDR3 consists of 16 residues. The CDR3 nucleotides are TGTGCCAGCTCAACACGGTGGACAGGGAAACAAGAGACCCAGTACTTC. The encoded protein is CASSTRWTGKQETQYF.

The chain couples TRBV7-2 to TRBJ1-2; 8 nucleotides line up with TRBD1. The germline V gene encodes CDR1 SGHTA and CDR2 FQGNSA. V was clipped by 6 bases and J by 3 bases; unmatched bases: 12. The CDR3 extends over 16 amino acids. The CDR3 DNA sequence: TGTGCCAGCAGATCCAGGACAGGGCCCAGGGACTATGGCTACACCTTC. Translation gives CASRSRTGPRDYGYTF.

This clone has more than one count but fewer than ten. The chain links TRBV9 to TRBJ1-3; D call uncertain. The CDR3 is 16 residues long. The V end was cut by 0 bases, the J end by 2 bases, with 12 bases between. The V gene's germline CDR1 is SGDLS and CDR2 YYNGEE. As DNA, the CDR3 is TGTGCCAGCAGCGTAGTGGCAGGCCTGGCTGGAAACACCATATATTTT. Protein product: CASSVVAGLAGNTIYF.

V gene TRBV7-2 combines with J gene TRBJ2-7, with D possibly matching TRBD1 (5 bases). The CDR3 totals 15 residues. Trimming took 5 bases from V and 4 from J, leaving 18 bases between them. Germline CDR1 and CDR2: SGHTA and FQGNSA. Written as DNA, the CDR3 is TGTGCCAGCAGCGCAACAGGTTCATTCCCTTACGAGCAGTACTTC. Protein: CASSATGSFPYEQYF. The full variable domain, completed using reference TRBV7-2 and TRBJ2-7, is GAGVSQSPSNKVTEKGKDVELRCDPISGHTALYWYRQSLGQGLEFLIYFQGNSAPDKSGLPSDRFSAERTGGSVSTLTIQRTQQEDSAVYLCASSATGSFPYEQYFGPGTRLTVT.

The genes are TRBV11-2 and TRBJ2-1, with TRBD2 identical over 7 bases. The CDR3 sequence is 16 residues long. V trimming: 1 base; J trimming: 7 bases; junction bases outside the gene matches: 10. Germline CDR1 is SGHAT and CDR2 is FQNNGV. The CDR3 DNA reads as TGTGCCAGCAGCTTAGTAGGTGGGCTAGCGGAGAATGAGCAGTTCTTC. Residues: CASSLVGGLAENEQFF.

In this sample, this clone turned up a few times. V and J are TRBV14 and TRBJ2-3; no clear D. Germline values: CDR1 SGHDN, CDR2 FVKESK. This CDR3 is built from 15 residues. Between the trimmed V and J ends, which lost 0 bases and 7 bases, there was a span of 14 bases. This CDR3 reads CASSQDVQPRNTQYF. In DNA, the CDR3 is TGTGCCAGCAGCCAAGATGTCCAGCCCAGGAATACGCAGTATTTT.

V is TRBV7-9 and J is TRBJ2-1; D gene unclear. The CDR3 has 17 amino acids. Per the germline V gene, CDR1 is SEHNR and CDR2 is FQNEAQ (reference sequence). The V and J ends lost 2 bases and 9 bases respectively, with 23 bases between them. CDR3: CASSLPQWYRPLPEQFF. In nucleotides, the CDR3 is TGTGCCAGCAGCTTACCCCAGTGGTACCGCCCCCTGCCTGAGCAGTTCTTC.

The rearrangement joins TRBV30 to TRBJ1-3, with 7 nucleotides matching TRBD1. This CDR3 comprises 15 residues. V shed 5 bases and J 4 bases; nucleotides not matched to a gene: 11. In germline, CDR1 is GTSNPN, CDR2 SVGIG (reference sequence). The CDR3 sequence: CAWGPRGEIGNTIYF. The CDR3 bases are TGTGCCTGGGGGCCCAGGGGGGAAATAGGAAACACCATATATTTT. The whole variable domain, filled in from reference TRBV30 and TRBJ1-3, reads SQTIHQWPATLVQPVGSPLSLECTVEGTSNPNLYWYRQAAGRGLQLLFYSVGIGQISSEVPQNLSASRPQDRQFILSSKKLLLSDSGFYLCAWGPRGEIGNTIYFGEGSWLTVV.

This clone was picked up a small number of times. The gene calls are TRBV11-3 and TRBJ1-1; a weak D match, TRBD1 (5 bases). CDR3 length: 13 residues. CDR1 is SGHNT, CDR2 YENEEA, per germline. V dropped 7 bases and J dropped 0 bases, with 9 bases sitting between them. The CDR3 bases are TGTGCCAGCAAGCGGGGGATGAACACTGAAGCTTTCTTT. As protein: CASKRGMNTEAFF.

This clone turned up a few times. The chain joins TRBV15 to TRBJ2-3; D perhaps matches TRBD2 (6 bases). The V and J ends lost 6 bases and 0 bases respectively, with 10 bases between them. The CDR3 covers 14 residues. CDR1 and CDR2 from the germline V gene are LNHNV and YYDKDF (reference sequence). CDR3 in amino acids: CATSSGASTDTQYF. The CDR3 bases are TGTGCCACCAGTAGCGGAGCTAGCACAGATACGCAGTATTTT.

The chain combines TRBV6-6 with TRBJ2-5; 7 bases are a match to TRBD2. The CDR3 runs to 15 residues. V trimming: 2 bases; J trimming: 2 bases; junction bases outside the gene matches: 5. Germline CDR1 is MNHNY and CDR2 is SVGAGI (reference sequence). The CDR3 reads CASSYQLAEQETQYF. CDR3 sequence (DNA): TGTGCCAGCAGTTACCAGCTAGCGGAACAAGAGACCCAGTACTTC.

The V call is TRBV28, the J call TRBJ1-1; no clear D. Germline values: CDR1 MDHEN, CDR2 SYDVKM. CDR3 length: 15 residues. V was pared by 7 bases and J by 1 base, with 16 bases between. In nucleotides, the CDR3 is TGTGCCAGCACCCATTCGGCAGGCCGGAACACTGAAGCTTTCTTT. Translated, it gives CASTHSAGRNTEAFF.

This clone has only a few counts. V is TRBV9 and J is TRBJ2-5; TRBD1 aligns across 9 bases. V shed 4 bases and J 3 bases; nucleotides not matched to a gene: 16. The CDR3 totals 18 residues. From germline, CDR1 is SGDLS and CDR2 YYNGEE. CDR3 loop: CASSFRPIPGQGEETQYF. DNA for the CDR3: TGTGCCAGCAGCTTCCGCCCGATTCCGGGACAGGGTGAAGAGACCCAGTACTTC.

V and J are TRBV7-2 and TRBJ2-2, with 8 nucleotides matching TRBD2. CDR1 and CDR2 (germline): SGHTA, FQGNSA. The length of the CDR3 is 15 residues. J gave up 9 bases and V 2 bases, and 8 bases lay outside the gene matches. This chain's CDR3 is CASSLSAGEGRELFF. In nucleotides, the CDR3 is TGTGCCAGCAGCTTATCAGCGGGGGAAGGCAGGGAGCTGTTTTTT. The variable domain in full, with the rest retrieved from reference TRBV7-2 and TRBJ2-2, is GAGVSQSPSNKVTEKGKDVELRCDPISGHTALYWYRQSLGQGLEFLIYFQGNSAPDKSGLPSDRFSAERTGGSVSTLTIQRTQQEDSAVYLCASSLSAGEGRELFFGEGSRLTVL.